A single sample is the source of the 3 T cell receptor beta chains below, sequenced in a study of cytomegalovirus exposure and HLA in healthy donors. The PCR used 60 Vbeta and 13 Jbeta primers. Profiled with immunoSEQ multiplex PCR; TCRdb holds only in-frame clones, not every one. The data contain fewer than 200,000 clones, 80% of them singletons. The sequenced material came from PBMCs. These TCRs come from a man in his thirties or forties in good health and CMV-seronegative.

This rearrangement joins TRBV30 to TRBJ2-5, with 8 bases fitting TRBD1. Germline CDR1 and CDR2: GTSNPN and SVGIG (reference sequence). V lost 3 bases and J lost 4; bases outside the gene matches: 7. The length of the CDR3 is 14 residues. The CDR3 DNA reads TGTGCCTGGAGGATACAGGGGGTTGGAGAGACCCAGTACTTC. It yields the protein CAWRIQGVGETQYF.

The chain combines TRBV29-1 with TRBJ1-2, with TRBD1 as a possible D gene (6 bases). Trimming pared 7 bases from V and 4 bases from J, leaving 16 bases between. This CDR3 has 13 residues. Germline values: CDR1 SQVTM, CDR2 ANQGSEA. As DNA, the CDR3 is TGCAGCGCCAAGACAGGAGACCTCTATGGCTACACCTTC. Protein product: CSAKTGDLYGYTF.

V usage is TRBV10-3 and J usage is TRBJ2-7; the match to TRBD1 covers 7 bases. The V segment lost 11 bases and the J segment 6 bases; nucleotides outside the gene matches: 10. CDR1 is ENHRY and CDR2 is SYGVKD in the germline V gene. This CDR3 has 12 residues. The CDR3, as DNA: TGTGCCCCAGGGAAGGGGGCAGGCGAGCAGTACTTC. Its translation: CAPGKGAGEQYF.